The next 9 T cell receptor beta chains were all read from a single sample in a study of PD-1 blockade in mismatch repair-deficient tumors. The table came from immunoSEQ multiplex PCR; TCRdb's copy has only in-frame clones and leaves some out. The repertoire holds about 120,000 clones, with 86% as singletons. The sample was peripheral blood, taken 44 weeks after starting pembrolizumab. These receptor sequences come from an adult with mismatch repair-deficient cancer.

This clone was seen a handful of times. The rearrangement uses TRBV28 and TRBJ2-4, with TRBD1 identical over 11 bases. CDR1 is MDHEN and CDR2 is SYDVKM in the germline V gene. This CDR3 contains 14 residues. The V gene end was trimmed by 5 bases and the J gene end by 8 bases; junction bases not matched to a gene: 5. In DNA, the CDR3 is TGTGCCAGCAGTCGTCCGGGACAGGGGGACATTCAGTACTTC. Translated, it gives CASSRPGQGDIQYF.

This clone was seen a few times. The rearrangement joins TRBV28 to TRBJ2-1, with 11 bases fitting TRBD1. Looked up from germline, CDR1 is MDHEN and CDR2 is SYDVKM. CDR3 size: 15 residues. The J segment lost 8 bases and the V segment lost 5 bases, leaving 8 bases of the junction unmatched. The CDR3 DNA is TGTGCCAGCAGTATGCCCGGGACAGGGGGGTATGAGCAGTTCTTC. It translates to CASSMPGTGGYEQFF.

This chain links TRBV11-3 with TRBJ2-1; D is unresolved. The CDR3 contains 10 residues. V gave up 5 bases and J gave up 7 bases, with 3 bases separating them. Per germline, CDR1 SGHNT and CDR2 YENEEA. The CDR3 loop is CASSMNEQFF. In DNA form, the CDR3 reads TGTGCCAGCAGCATGAATGAGCAGTTCTTC.

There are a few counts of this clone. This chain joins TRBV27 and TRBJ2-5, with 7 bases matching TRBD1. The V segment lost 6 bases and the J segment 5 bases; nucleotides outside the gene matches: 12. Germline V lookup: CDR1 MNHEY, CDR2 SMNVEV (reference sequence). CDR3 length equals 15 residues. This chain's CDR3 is CASRPNRGGFETQYF. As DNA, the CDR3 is TGTGCCAGCAGACCCAACAGGGGCGGGTTCGAGACCCAGTACTTC.

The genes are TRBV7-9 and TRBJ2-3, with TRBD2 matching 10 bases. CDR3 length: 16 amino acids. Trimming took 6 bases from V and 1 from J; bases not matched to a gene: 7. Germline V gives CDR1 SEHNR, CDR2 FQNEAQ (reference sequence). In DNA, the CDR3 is TGTGCCAGCAGGCCCGGGACTAGCGACCGCACAGATACGCAGTATTTT. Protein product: CASRPGTSDRTDTQYF.

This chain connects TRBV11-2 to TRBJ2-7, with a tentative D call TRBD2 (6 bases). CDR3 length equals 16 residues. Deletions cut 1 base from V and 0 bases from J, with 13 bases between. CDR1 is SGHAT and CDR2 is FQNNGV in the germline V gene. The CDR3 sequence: CASSLVAGGVSYEQYF. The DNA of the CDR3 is TGTGCCAGCAGCTTAGTCGCAGGAGGGGTCTCCTACGAGCAGTACTTC.

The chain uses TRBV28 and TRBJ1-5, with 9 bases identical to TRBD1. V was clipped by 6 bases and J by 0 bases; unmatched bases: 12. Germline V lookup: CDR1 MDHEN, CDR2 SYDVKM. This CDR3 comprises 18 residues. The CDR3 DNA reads TGTGCCAGCAGCCTGGGGGACAGGGATCTATATAGCAATCAGCCCCAGCATTTT. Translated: CASSLGDRDLYSNQPQHF. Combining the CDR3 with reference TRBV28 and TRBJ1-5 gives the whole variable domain DVKVTQSSRYLVKRTGEKVFLECVQDMDHENMFWYRQDPGLGLRLIYFSYDVKMKEKGDIPEGYSVSREKKERFSLILESASTNQTSMYLCASSLGDRDLYSNQPQHFGDGTRLSIL.

The CDR3 DNA reads as TGCAGCGTTGGCCCACCTAGCGCCCAACAAGAGACCCAGTACTTC. Protein product: CSVGPPSAQQETQYF. The chain links TRBV29-1 to TRBJ2-5; TRBD2 might be the D (6 bases). V was shortened by 4 bases and J by 2 bases, with 17 bases between the two germline ends. The CDR3 spans 15 residues. Germline values: CDR1 SQVTM, CDR2 ANQGSEA.

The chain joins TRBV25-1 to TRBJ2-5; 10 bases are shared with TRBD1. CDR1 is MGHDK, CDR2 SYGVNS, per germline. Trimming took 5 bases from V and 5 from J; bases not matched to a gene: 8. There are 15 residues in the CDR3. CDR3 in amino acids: CASSRGQGRGETQYF. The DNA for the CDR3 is TGTGCCAGCAGTCGGGGACAGGGGCGTGGGGAGACCCAGTACTTC.